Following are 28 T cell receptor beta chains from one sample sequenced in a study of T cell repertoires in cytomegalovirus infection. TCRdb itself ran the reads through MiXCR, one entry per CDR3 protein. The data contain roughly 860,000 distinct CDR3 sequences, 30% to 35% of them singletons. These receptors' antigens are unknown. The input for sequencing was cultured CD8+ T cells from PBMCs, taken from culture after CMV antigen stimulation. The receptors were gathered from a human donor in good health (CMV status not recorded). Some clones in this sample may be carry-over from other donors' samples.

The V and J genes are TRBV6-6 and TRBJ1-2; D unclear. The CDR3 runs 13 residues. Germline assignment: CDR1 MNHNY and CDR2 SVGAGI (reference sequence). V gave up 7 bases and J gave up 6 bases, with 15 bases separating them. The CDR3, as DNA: TGTGCCAGCATCCGATCATGGGGAGATGGCTACACCTTC. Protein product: CASIRSWGDGYTF.

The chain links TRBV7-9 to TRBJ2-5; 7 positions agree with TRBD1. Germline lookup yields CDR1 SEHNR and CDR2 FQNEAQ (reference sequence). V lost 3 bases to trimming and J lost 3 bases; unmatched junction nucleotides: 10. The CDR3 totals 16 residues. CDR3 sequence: CASSFPPTGLEETQYF. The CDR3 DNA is TGTGCCAGCAGCTTCCCGCCGACAGGGCTTGAAGAGACCCAGTACTTC.

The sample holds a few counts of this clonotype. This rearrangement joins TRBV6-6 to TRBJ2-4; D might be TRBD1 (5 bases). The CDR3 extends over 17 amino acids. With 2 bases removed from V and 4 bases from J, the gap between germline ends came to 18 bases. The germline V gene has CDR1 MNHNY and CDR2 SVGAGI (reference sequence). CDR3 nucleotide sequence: TGTGCCAGCAGTTACCCCGATGGTCTGGGGCAGAAAAACATTCAGTACTTC. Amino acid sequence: CASSYPDGLGQKNIQYF.

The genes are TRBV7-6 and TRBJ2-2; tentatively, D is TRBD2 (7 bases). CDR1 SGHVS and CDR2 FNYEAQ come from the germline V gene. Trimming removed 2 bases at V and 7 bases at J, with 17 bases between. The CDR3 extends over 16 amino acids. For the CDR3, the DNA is TGTGCCAGCAGCTTAATGGAGGGGGGGCTTGGCGGGGAGCTGTTTTTT. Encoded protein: CASSLMEGGLGGELFF.

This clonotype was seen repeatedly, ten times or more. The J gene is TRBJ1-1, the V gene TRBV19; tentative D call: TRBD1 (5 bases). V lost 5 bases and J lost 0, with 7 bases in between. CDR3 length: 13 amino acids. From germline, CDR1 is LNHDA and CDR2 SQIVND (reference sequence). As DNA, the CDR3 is TGTGCCAGTAGTTGGGGCATGAACACTGAAGCTTTCTTT. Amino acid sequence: CASSWGMNTEAFF.

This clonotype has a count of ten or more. CDR3 nucleotides: TGTGCCAGCAGCTTAAATGGGGCAGATCGGTACACCGGGGAGCTGTTTTTT. Residues: CASSLNGADRYTGELFF. This chain links TRBV7-2 with TRBJ2-2; D is possibly TRBD1 (5 bases). The V and J ends lost 2 bases and 3 bases respectively, with 16 bases between them. Germline V gene sequence: CDR1 SGHTA, CDR2 FQGNSA. The CDR3 extends over 17 amino acids.

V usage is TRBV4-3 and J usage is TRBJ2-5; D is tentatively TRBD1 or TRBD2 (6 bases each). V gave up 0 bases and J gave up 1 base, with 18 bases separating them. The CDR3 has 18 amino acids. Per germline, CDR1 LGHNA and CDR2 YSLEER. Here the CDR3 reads CASSQELTGAPGQETQYF. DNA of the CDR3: TGCGCCAGCAGCCAAGAGTTGACGGGGGCGCCGGGCCAAGAGACCCAGTACTTC.

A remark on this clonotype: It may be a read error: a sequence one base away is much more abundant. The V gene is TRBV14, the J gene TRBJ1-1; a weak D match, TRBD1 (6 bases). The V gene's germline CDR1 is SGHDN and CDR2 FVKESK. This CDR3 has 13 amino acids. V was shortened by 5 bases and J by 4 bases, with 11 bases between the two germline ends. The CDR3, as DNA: TGTGCCAGCAGCGAAACAGGGTCCACTGAAGCTTTCTTT. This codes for CASSETGSTEAFF.

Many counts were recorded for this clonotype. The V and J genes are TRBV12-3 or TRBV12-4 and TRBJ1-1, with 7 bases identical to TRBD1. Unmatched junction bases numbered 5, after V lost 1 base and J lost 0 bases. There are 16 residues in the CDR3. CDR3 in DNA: TGTGCCAGCAGTTTAGGGGACAGATATCTGAACACTGAAGCTTTCTTT. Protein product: CASSLGDRYLNTEAFF.

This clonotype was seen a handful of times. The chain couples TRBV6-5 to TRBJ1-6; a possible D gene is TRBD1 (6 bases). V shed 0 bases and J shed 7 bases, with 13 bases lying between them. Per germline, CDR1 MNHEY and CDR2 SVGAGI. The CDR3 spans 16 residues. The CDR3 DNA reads TGTGCCAGCAGTTACTCGTGGGACAAACAAAATTCACCCCTCCACTTT. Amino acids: CASSYSWDKQNSPLHF.

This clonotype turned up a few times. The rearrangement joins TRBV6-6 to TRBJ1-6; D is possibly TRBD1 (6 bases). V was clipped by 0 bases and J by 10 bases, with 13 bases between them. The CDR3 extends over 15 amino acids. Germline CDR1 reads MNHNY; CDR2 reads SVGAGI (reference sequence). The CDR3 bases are TGTGCCAGCAGTTACTCGTGGCCGGGGGGCTCACCCCTCCACTTT. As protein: CASSYSWPGGSPLHF.

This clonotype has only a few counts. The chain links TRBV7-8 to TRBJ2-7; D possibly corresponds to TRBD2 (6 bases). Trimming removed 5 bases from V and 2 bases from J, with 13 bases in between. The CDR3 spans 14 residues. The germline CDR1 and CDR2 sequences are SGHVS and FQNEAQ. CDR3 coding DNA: TGTGCCAGCAGCCTCCTTTCGGGGGCCTACGAGCAGTACTTC. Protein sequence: CASSLLSGAYEQYF.

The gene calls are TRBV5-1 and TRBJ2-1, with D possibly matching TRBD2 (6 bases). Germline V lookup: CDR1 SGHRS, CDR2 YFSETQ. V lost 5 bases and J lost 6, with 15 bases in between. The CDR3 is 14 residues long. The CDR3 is CASRFGGTGNEQFF. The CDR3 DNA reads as TGCGCCAGCAGGTTCGGGGGTACGGGCAATGAGCAGTTCTTC.

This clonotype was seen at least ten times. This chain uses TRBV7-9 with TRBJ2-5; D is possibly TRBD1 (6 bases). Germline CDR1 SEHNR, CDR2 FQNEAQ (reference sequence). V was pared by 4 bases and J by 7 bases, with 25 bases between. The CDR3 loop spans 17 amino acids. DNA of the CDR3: TGTGCCAGCAGCTCCTCAACCGGGACACCCGGGGATCGGACCCAGTACTTC. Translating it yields CASSSSTGTPGDRTQYF.

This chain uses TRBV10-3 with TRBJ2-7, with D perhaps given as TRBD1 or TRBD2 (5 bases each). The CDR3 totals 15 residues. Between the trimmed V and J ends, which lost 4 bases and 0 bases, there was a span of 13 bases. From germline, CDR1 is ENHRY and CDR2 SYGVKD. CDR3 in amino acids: CAISVRDVSSYEQYF. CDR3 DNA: TGTGCCATCAGTGTGAGGGACGTCAGCTCCTACGAGCAGTACTTC.

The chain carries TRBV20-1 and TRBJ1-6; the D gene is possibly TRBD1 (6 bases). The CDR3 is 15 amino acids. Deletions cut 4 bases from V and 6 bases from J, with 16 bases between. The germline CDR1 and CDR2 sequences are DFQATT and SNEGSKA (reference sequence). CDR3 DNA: TGCAGTGCTATCCGTACAGGGAATTCTAATTCACCCCTCCACTTT. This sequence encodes CSAIRTGNSNSPLHF.

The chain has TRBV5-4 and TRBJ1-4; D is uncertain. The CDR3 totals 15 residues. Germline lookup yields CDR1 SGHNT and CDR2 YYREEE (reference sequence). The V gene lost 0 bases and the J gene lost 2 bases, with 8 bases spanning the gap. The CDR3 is CASSLGDLTNEKLFF. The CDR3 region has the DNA TGTGCCAGCAGCTTGGGAGATTTGACTAATGAAAAACTGTTTTTT.

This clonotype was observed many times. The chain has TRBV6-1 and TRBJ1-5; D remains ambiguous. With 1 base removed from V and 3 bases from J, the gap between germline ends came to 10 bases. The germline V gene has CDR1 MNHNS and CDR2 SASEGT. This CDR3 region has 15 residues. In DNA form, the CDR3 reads TGTGCCAGCAGTGAAGTTTTCAGTTCCAATCAGCCCCAGCATTTT. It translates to CASSEVFSSNQPQHF.

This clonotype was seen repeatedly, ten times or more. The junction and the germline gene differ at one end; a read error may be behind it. The CDR3 DNA sequence: TGTGCCAGCAGCTTAGGGGGACTGTCCTCCTTC. This sequence encodes CASSLGGLSSF. J is TRBJ2-7 and V is TRBV7-2; tentatively, D is TRBD2 (6 bases). CDR3 length: 11 amino acids. Germline assignment: CDR1 SGHTA and CDR2 FQGNSA.

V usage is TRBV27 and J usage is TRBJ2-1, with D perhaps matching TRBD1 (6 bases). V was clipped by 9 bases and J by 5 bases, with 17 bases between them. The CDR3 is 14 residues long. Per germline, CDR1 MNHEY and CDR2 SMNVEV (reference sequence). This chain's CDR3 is CASLNYRDNNEQFF. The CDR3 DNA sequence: TGTGCCAGTCTTAATTACCGGGACAACAATGAGCAGTTCTTC.

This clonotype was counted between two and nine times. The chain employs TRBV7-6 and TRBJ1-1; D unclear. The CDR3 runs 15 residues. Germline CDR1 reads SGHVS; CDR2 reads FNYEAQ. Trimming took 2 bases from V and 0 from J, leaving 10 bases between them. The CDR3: CASSLPTDLNTEAFF. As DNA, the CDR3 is TGTGCCAGCAGCTTACCAACAGACTTGAACACTGAAGCTTTCTTT. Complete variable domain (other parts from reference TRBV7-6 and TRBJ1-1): GAGVSQSPRYKVTKRGQDVALRCDPISGHVSLYWYRQALGQGPEFLTYFNYEAQQDKSGLPNDRFSAERPEGSISTLTIQRTEQRDSAMYRCASSLPTDLNTEAFFGQGTRLTVV.

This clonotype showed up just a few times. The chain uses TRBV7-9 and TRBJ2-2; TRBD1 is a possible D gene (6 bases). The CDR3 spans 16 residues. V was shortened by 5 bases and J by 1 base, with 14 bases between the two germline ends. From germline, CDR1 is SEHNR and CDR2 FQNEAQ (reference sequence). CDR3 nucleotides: TGTGCCAGCAGCCGACAGGAGTTGCGGAACACCGGGGAGCTGTTTTTT. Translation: CASSRQELRNTGELFF. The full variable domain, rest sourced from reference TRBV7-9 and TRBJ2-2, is DTGVSQNPRHKITKRGQNVTFRCDPISEHNRLYWYRQTLGQGPEFLTYFQNEAQLEKSRLLSDRFSAERPKGSFSTLEIQRTEQGDSAMYLCASSRQELRNTGELFFGEGSRLTVL.

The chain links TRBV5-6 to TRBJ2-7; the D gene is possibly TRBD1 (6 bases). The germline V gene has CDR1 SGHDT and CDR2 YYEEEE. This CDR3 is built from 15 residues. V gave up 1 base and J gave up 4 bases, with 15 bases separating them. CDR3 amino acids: CASSLTGTEGYEQYV. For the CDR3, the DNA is TGTGCCAGCAGCTTGACAGGGACGGAAGGATACGAGCAGTACGTC.

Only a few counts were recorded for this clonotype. CDR3 bases: TGTGCTAGTGGCCTCCTTGGGGGGACAGGGGACACTGAAGCTTTCTTT. The encoded protein is CASGLLGGTGDTEAFF. J is TRBJ1-1 and V is TRBV12-5, with TRBD1 matching over 10 bases. J lost 3 bases, V lost 6 bases, and 10 bases had no gene match. The CDR3 is made up of 16 amino acids. The germline V gene has CDR1 LGHNT and CDR2 FRNRAP.

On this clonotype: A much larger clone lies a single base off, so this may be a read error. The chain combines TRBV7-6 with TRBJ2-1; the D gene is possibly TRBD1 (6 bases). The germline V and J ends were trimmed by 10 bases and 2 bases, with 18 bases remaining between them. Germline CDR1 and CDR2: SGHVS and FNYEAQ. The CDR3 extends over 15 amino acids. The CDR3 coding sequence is TGTGCCAACAGGAGGCCAGGGGATCCCTACAATGAGCAGTTCTTC. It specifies CANRRPGDPYNEQFF.

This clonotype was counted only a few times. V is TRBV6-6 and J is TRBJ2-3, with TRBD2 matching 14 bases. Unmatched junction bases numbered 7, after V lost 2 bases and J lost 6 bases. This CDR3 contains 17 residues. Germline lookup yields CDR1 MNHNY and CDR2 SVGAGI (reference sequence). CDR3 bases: TGTGCCAGCAGTTACCCGGGACTAGCGGGGGACCCGGATACGCAGTATTTT. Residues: CASSYPGLAGDPDTQYF.

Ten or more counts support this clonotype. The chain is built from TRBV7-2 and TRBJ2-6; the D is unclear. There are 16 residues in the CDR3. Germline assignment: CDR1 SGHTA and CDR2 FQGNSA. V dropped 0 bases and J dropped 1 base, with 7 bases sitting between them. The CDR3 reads CASSLAGPSGANVLTF. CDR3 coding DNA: TGTGCCAGCAGCTTAGCGGGCCCATCTGGGGCCAACGTCCTGACTTTC.

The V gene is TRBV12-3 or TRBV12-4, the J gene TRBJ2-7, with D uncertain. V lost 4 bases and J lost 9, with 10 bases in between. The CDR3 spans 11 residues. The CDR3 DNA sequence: TGTGCCAGCAGTTCAGACGGAGTGCAGTACTTC. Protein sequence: CASSSDGVQYF.